Listed below are T cell receptor beta chains from one sample, sequenced in a study of siplizumab effects on memory and regulatory T cells. The method was immunoSEQ multiplex PCR; TCRdb's version includes in-frame clones alone and lacks a portion of them. This table holds about 63,000 clones, over 80% found once. Specimen: memory CD4+ T cells sorted from blood. Receptors were obtained from a human donor in good health. The conserved cysteine and the conserved F or W are not part of the CDR3 here. Each record gives: J gene, V gene, clone size, CDR3 protein. The listing skips clone size in some rows; elsewhere it reads once, few, many or a size class.

>TRBJ2-6|TRBV25-1|few
ASSVNYRSGANVLT
>TRBJ2-1|TRBV14|NA
ASSQVVGAAFGEQF
>TRBJ2-3|TRBV18|NA
ASSASSGRPTDTQY
>TRBJ2-2|TRBV2|NA
ASSGSGGAITGELF
>TRBJ1-6|TRBV2|few
ASRDSRDNSPLH
>TRBJ1-5|TRBV2|NA
ASSTRQGQQPQH
>TRBJ1-2|TRBV27|NA
ASSFSSGYGYT
>TRBJ1-1|TRBV5-1|NA
ASSSDRVGTEAF
>TRBJ2-1|TRBV18|NA
ASSPQGLAVNNEQF
>TRBJ1-1|TRBV6-5|NA
ASAMGSPGGTEAF